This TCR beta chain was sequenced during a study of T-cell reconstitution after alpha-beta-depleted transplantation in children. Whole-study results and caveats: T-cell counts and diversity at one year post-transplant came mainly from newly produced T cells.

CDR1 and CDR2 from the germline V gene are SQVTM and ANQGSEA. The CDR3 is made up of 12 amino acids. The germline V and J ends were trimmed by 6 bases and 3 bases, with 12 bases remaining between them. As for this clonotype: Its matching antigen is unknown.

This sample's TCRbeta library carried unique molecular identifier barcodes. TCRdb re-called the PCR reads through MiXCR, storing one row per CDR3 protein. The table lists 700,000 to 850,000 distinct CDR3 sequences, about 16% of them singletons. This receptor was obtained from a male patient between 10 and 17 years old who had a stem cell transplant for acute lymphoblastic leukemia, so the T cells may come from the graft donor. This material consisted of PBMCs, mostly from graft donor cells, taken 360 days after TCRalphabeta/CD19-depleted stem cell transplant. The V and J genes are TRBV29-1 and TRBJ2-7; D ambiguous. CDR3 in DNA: TGCAGCGTGCGACGGGCGAGCTACGAGCAGTACTTC. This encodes CSVRRASYEQYF.